This is a list of T cell receptor beta chains from one sample in a study of cytomegalovirus exposure and HLA in healthy donors. Some clones are missing from TCRdb's copy, which holds only in-frame ones; the method was immunoSEQ multiplex PCR. This sample has about 140,000 clones; approximately 70% occur once, and the top ten carry 6.5%. The material sequenced was PBMCs. All receptors derive from an older woman in good health and CMV-seronegative. The CDR3 runs from the conserved cysteine through the conserved F or W. The D gene is left open where the match is weak. Clone sizes are given selectively: once, few, many, or a class where the clone is expanded.

V	size	J	D	DNA	CDR3
TRBV19	once	TRBJ2-1	.	TGTGCCAGTAGTATAGATCATACCGGGACAACGTACAATGAGCAGTTCTTC	CASSIDHTGTTYNEQFF
TRBV13	.	TRBJ2-7	.	TGTGCCAGCAGCAGGTCTGGGACTGGCACCTACGAGCAGTACTTC	CASSRSGTGTYEQYF
TRBV28	.	TRBJ1-5	TRBD1	TGTGCCAGCAGTTCGACAGGGGGCCAAAGCAATCAGCCCCAGCATTTT	CASSSTGGQSNQPQHF
TRBV27	.	TRBJ1-1	.	TGTGCCAGCAGTTCCTGGACAGCTCCGAACACTGAAGCTTTCTTT	CASSSWTAPNTEAFF
TRBV9	.	TRBJ2-1	.	TGTGCCAGCAGCGTAGCCAGTTTCGATGAGCAGTTCTTC	CASSVASFDEQFF
TRBV11-2	.	TRBJ1-1	.	TGTGCCAGCAGCTCCCGGTGGGGAGGGACTGAAGCTTTCTTT	CASSSRWGGTEAFF
TRBV29-1	.	TRBJ2-2	.	TGCAGCGCCCGAGACGGGAGTTACACCGGGGAGCTGTTTTTT	CSARDGSYTGELFF
TRBV5-1	few	TRBJ2-3	TRBD2	TGCGCCAGCAGCTTGGGGGGGCCGACTAGCGGGAAAGATACGCAGTATTTT	CASSLGGPTSGKDTQYF
TRBV9	few	TRBJ1-1	TRBD1	TGTGCCAGCAGCGTGACAGGGGCGCCGAACACTGAAGCTTTCTTT	CASSVTGAPNTEAFF
TRBV14	.	TRBJ2-1	.	TGTGCCAGCAGCCAAGGGGGGGGCTACTACAATGAGCAGTTCTTC	CASSQGGGYYNEQFF